This T cell receptor beta chain was identified during a study of Tregs in tolerant kidney transplant recipients. Study findings and constraints: This study did not directly address biological reproducibility.

Unstimulated Tregs (CD4+CD25+CD127-) and CD4+CD25- non-Tregs were sorted from PBMCs. Clones were read by immunoSEQ multiplex PCR, and TCRdb kept only the in-frame ones, dropping some. The table lists about 110,000 clones, around 89% of them singletons, with approximately 0.34% in the top ten. A note on this clone: Its matching antigen is unknown.

Germline V gives CDR1 SGDLS, CDR2 YYNGEE. V was shortened by 6 bases and J by 2 bases, with 11 bases between the two germline ends. The CDR3 consists of 14 residues. This receptor was taken from a human donor who received a combined kidney and bone marrow transplant. The chain carries TRBV9 and TRBJ2-2, with D maybe TRBD1 (5 bases). The material was CD4+ T cells from blood, obtained before the transplant. CDR3 coding DNA: TGTGCCAGCAACCCCGGACACAACACCGGGGAGCTGTTTTTT. It encodes CASNPGHNTGELFF.